The 2 T cell receptor beta chains presented below share a single source sample, sequenced in a study of cytomegalovirus exposure and HLA in healthy donors. PCR involved 60 Vbeta and 13 Jbeta primers. Profiled with immunoSEQ multiplex PCR; TCRdb holds only in-frame clones, not every one. The sample has roughly 120,000 clones, roughly two thirds seen once. The sequencing input was PBMCs. These receptors were collected from a man aged 30 to 45 in good health and CMV-seropositive.

The J gene is TRBJ2-3, the V gene TRBV4-2; 8 bases line up with TRBD2. V trimming: 3 bases; J trimming: 5 bases; junction bases outside the gene matches: 10. The CDR3 totals 16 residues. Germline lookup yields CDR1 LGHNA and CDR2 YNFKEQ. As DNA, the CDR3 is TGTGCCAGCAGCCACGGGGGACTAGTCTTCGGAGATACGCAGTATTTT. Encoded protein: CASSHGGLVFGDTQYF.

This chain uses TRBV5-1 with TRBJ2-5; maybe TRBD1 (5 bases). V dropped 0 bases and J dropped 3 bases, with 12 bases sitting between them. The CDR3 runs 15 residues. In germline, CDR1 is SGHRS, CDR2 YFSETQ. CDR3 coding DNA: TGCGCCAGCAGCTTGGCCCGCAGGGTCAAAGAGACCCAGTACTTC. Translated, it gives CASSLARRVKETQYF.